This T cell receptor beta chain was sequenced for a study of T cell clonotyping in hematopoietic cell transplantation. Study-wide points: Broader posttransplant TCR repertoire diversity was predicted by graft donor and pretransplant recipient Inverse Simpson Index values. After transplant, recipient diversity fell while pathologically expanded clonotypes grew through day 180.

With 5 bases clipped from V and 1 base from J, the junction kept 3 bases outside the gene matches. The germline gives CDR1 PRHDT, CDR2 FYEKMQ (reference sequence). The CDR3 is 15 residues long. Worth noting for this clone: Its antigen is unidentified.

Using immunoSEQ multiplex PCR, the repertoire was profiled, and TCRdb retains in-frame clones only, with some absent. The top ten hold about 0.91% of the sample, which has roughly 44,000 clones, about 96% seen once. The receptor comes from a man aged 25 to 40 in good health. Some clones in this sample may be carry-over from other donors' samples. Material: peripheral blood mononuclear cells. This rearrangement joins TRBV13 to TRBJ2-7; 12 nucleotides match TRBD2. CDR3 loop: CASSTGLAGSYEQYF. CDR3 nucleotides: TGTGCCAGCAGCACAGGACTAGCGGGGTCCTACGAGCAGTACTTC.